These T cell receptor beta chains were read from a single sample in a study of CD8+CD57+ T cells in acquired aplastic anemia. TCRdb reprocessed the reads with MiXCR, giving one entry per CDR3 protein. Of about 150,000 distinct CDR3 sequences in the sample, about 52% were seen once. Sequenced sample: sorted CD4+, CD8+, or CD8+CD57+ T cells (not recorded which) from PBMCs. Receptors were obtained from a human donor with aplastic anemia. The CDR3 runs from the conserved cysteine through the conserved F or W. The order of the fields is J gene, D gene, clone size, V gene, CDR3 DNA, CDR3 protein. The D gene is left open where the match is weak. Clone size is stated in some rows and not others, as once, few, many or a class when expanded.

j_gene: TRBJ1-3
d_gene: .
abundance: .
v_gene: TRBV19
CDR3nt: TGTGCCAGTACTCGTCCAGGGGCCGACACCATATATTTT
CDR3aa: CASTRPGADTIYF

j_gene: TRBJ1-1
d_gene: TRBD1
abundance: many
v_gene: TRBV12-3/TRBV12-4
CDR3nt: TGTGCCAGCAGGAGGACAGGGGCTGAAGCTTTCTTT
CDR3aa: CASRRTGAEAFF

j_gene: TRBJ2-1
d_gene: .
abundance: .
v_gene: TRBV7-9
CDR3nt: TGTGCCAGTCGGGGTGATGAGCAGTTCTTC
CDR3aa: CASRGDEQFF

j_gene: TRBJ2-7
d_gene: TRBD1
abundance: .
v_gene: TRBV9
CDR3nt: TGTGCCAGCAGCGGACGGACAGGACCCTACGAGCAGTACTTC
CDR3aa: CASSGRTGPYEQYF

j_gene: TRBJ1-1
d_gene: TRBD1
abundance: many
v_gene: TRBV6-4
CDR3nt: TGTGCCAGCAGCCAGGACAGGGAGAACACTGAAGCTTTCTTT
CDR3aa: CASSQDRENTEAFF

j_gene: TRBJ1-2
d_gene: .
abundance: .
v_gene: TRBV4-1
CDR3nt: TGCGCCAGCAGCCAAGCTTTCACCGGGACACAACCTATTAACTATGGCTACACCTTC
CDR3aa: CASSQAFTGTQPINYGYTF

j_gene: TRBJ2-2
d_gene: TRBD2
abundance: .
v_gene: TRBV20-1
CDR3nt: TGCAGTGCTTTTAGCGGGGGAAACACCGGGGAGCTGTTTTTT
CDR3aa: CSAFSGGNTGELFF

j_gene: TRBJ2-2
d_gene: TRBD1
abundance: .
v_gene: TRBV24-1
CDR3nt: TGTGCCACCAGTGACCTCGGGACAGGGAGCTACGGCGGGGAGCTGTTTTTT
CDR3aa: CATSDLGTGSYGGELFF

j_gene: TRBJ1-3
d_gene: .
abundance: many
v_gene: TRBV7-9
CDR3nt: TGTGCCAGCAGCCTCACTAGGGCAGGGGATGGAAACACCATATATTTT
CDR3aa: CASSLTRAGDGNTIYF

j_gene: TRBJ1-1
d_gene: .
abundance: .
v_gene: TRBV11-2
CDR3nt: TGTGCCACCAGAAGAAACATGAACACTGAAGCTTTCTTT
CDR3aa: CATRRNMNTEAFF

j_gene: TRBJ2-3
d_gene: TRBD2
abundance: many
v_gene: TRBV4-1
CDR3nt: TGCGCCAGCAGCCAAGAACTAGCGGGGGGGCCAGATACGCAGTATTTT
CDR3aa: CASSQELAGGPDTQYF

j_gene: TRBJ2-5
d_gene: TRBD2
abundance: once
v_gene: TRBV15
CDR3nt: TGTGCCACCAGCAGAGGGACTAGCGGGGGGGCCATGGAGACCCAGTACTTC
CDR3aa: CATSRGTSGGAMETQYF

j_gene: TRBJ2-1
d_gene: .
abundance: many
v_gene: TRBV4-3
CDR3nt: TGCGCCAGCGCCCTGACAGGAAGACACAATGAGCAGTTCTTC
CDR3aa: CASALTGRHNEQFF

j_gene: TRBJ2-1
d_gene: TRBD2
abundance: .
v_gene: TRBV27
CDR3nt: TGTGCCAGCAGTTTATGGACTAGCGTCGATGAGCAGTTCTTC
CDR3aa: CASSLWTSVDEQFF

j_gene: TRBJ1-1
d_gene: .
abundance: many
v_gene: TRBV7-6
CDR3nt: TGTGCCAGCAGCTTAGGGGGACCACCTGAACGGGCTTTCTTT
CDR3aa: CASSLGGPPERAFF

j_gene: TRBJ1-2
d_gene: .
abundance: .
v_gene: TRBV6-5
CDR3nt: TGTGCCAGCAGTTACTCCCCCGAGGGTCTTGATTATGGCTACACCTTC
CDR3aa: CASSYSPEGLDYGYTF

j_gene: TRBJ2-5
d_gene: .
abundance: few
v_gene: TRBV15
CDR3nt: TGTGCCACCAGCAGAGACCGTGGCTATGGTGAGACCCAGTACTTC
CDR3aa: CATSRDRGYGETQYF

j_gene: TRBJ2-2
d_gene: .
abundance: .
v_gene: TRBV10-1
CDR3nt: TGCGCCAGCAGTGAGAACAGGGAGGCCGGGGAGCTGTTTTTT
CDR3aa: CASSENREAGELFF

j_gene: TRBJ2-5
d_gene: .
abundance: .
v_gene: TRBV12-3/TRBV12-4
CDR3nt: TGTGCCAGCAGTTTCTCCTGGGCACAAGAGACCCAGTACTTC
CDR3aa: CASSFSWAQETQYF

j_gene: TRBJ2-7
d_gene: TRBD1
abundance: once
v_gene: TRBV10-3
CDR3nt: TGTGCCATCAGGGGGGACAGGGGACTTTACGAGCAGTACTTC
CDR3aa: CAIRGDRGLYEQYF

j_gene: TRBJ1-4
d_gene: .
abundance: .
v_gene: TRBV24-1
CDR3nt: TGTGCCACCAGTTCCTCCGTCCGGGACAATGGGGAAAAACTGTTTTTT
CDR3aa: CATSSSVRDNGEKLFF

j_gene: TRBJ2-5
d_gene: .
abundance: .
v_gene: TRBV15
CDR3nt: TGTGCCACCAGCAGCCTTCAGGGGGGGAAGACCCAGTACTTC
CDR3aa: CATSSLQGGKTQYF

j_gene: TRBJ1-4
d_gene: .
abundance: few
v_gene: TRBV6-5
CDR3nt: TGTGCCAGCAGTTACGTAGCTCGGGTCTCAGGGCTGGCAACTAATGAAAAACTGTTTTTT
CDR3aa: CASSYVARVSGLATNEKLFF

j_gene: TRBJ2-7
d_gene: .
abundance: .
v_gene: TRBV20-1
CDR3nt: TGCAGTGCTAGAAGGACCGGGGGCTACGAGCAGTACTTC
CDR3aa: CSARRTGGYEQYF

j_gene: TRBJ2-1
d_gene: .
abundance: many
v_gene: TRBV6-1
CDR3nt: TGTGCCAGCAGCATAAGGGGTACGGGCAATGAGCAGTTCTTC
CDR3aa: CASSIRGTGNEQFF

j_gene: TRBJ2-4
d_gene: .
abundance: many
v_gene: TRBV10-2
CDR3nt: TGCGCCAGCAGGGGCAAAAACATTCAGTACTTC
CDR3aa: CASRGKNIQYF

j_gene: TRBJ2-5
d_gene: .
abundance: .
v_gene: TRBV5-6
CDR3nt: TGTGCCAGCAGCTTAGACAGGCAATACCAGTACTTC
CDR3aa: CASSLDRQYQYF

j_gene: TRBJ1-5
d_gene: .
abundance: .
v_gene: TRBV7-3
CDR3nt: TGTGCCAGCAGCTTGCGGGTTGATCAGCCCCAGCATTTT
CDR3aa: CASSLRVDQPQHF

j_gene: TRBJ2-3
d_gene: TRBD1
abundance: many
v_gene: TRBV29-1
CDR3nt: TGCAGCGCCACCGGGACAGGGGAACGAGATACGCAGTATTTT
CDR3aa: CSATGTGERDTQYF

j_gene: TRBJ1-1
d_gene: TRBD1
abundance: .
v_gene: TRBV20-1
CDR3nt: TGCAGTGCTACTCAGGGGGGCACTGAAGCTTTCTTT
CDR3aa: CSATQGGTEAFF

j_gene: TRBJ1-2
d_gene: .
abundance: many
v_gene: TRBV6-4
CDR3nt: TGTGCCAGCAGTGACAACGGGGGTTATGGCTACACCTTC
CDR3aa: CASSDNGGYGYTF

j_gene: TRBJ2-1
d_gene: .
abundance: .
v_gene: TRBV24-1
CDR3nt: TGTGCCACCAGTGCTGGCAGAATGAGTGCTGAGCAGTTCTTC
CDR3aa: CATSAGRMSAEQFF

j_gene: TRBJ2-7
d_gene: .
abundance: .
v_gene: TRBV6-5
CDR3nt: TGTGCCAGCAGTTATAACGGGGTTTGGGGCGAGCAGTACTTC
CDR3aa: CASSYNGVWGEQYF

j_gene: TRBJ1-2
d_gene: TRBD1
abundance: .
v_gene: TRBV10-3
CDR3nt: TGTGCCATCAGTGTTGGGACAGGGAGTAACTATGGCTACACCTTC
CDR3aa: CAISVGTGSNYGYTF

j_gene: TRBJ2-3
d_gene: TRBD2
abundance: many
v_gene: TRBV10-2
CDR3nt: TGCGCCAGCACCCCGGGACTAGCGGGCACCGATACGCAGTATTTT
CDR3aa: CASTPGLAGTDTQYF

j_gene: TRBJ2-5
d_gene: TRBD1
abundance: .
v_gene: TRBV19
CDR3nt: TGTGCCAGTAGTATTGGGACAGGGCTGGAGACCCAGTACTTC
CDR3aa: CASSIGTGLETQYF

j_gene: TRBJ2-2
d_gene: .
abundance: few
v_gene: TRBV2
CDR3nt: TGTGCCAGCAGTGAAGCGCTTGCCGGGGAGCTGTTTTTT
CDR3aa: CASSEALAGELFF

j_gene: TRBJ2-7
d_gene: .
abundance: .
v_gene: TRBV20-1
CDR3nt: TGCAGTGCTAGCTGGCAATCCTACGAGCAGTACTTC
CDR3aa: CSASWQSYEQYF

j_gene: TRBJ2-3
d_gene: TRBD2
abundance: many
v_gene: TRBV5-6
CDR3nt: TGTGCCAGCATCGCGGGGGGCAGCCCGGATACGCAGTATTTT
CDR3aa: CASIAGGSPDTQYF

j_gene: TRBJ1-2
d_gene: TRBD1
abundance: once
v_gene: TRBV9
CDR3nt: TGTGCCAGCAGCGTCTTACAGGGGTATGGCTACACCTTC
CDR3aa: CASSVLQGYGYTF

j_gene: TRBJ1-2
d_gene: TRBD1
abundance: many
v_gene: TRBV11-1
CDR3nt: TGTGCCAGCAGCTCTCAAAGCGTTTTTGCCGGGACAGGCGGCGGCTACACCTTC
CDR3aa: CASSSQSVFAGTGGGYTF

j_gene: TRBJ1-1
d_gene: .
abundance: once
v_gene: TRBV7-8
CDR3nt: TGTGCCAGCAGCTTAGACAGAATCGCTGAAGCTTTCTTT
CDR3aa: CASSLDRIAEAFF

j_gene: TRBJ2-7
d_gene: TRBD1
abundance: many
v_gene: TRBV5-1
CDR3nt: TGCGCCAGCAGCTTGGAGTTCTCCAGGGGGTACGAGCAGTACTTC
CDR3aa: CASSLEFSRGYEQYF

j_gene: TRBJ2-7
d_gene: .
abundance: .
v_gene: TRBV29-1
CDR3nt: TGCAGCGTAGGACAGCGTAACGAGCAGTACTTC
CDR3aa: CSVGQRNEQYF

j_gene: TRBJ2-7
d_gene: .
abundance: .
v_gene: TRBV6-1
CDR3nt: TGTGCCGGGGGGACGTACTCCTACGAGCAGTACTTC
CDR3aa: CAGGTYSYEQYF

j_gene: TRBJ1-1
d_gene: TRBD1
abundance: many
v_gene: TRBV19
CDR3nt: TGTGCCAGTAGGGACAGGCCGAACACTGAAGCTTTCTTT
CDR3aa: CASRDRPNTEAFF

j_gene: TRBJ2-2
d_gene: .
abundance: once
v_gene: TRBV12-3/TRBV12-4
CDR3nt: TGTGCCAGCAGTTCCTCGACAGAGGTCCTCTCCGGGGAGCTGTTTTTT
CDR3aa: CASSSSTEVLSGELFF

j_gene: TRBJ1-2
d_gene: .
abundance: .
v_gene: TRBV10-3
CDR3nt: TGTGCCATCAGTGAGGCACAGCGAATGGGCTATGGCTACACCTTC
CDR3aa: CAISEAQRMGYGYTF

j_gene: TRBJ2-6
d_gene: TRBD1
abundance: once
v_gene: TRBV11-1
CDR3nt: TGTGCCAGCAGTTTGGGACAGGTTTCCCTCGCTGGGGCCAACGTCCTGACTTTC
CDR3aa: CASSLGQVSLAGANVLTF

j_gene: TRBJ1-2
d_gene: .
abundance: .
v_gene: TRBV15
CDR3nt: TGTGCCACCAGCAGAGACTATGATAACTATGGCTACACCTTC
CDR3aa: CATSRDYDNYGYTF

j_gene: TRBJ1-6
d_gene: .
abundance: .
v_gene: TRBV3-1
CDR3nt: TGTGCCAGCAGCCAAGCGGGTATTAGGGGTTCACCCCTCCACTTT
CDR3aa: CASSQAGIRGSPLHF

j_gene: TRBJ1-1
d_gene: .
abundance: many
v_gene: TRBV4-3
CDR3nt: TGCGCCAGCAGCCAAGATCGAGCCATGAACACTGAAGCTTTCTTT
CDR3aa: CASSQDRAMNTEAFF

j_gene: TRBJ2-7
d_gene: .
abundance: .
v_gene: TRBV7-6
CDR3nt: TGTGCCAGCAGCTTAAGCGGGACAGAAGCCTACGAGCAGTACTTC
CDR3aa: CASSLSGTEAYEQYF

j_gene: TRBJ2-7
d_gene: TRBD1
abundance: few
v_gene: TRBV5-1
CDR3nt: TGCGCCAGCAGCTTGGCCCCAGGGGGCTTTAAGTACGAGCAGTACTTC
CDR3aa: CASSLAPGGFKYEQYF

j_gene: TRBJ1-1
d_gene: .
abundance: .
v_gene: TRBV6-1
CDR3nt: TGTGCCAGCGGGCAGGGGCCCAGGATTGAAGCTTTCTTT
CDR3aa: CASGQGPRIEAFF